The T cell receptor beta chain under discussion was sequenced for a study of cytomegalovirus exposure and HLA in healthy donors. Study-wide results and caveats: The study reported that TCR beta sequences accurately predicted HLA-A and HLA-B alleles in most subjects.

Comments on this clone: Its antigen is unidentified.

At the time of sampling, donors were nominally healthy, though unrecorded immune exposures were likely. CDR3 length: 14 amino acids. CDR1 is SEHNR, CDR2 FQNEAQ, per germline (reference sequence). Trimming pared 5 bases from V and 3 bases from J, leaving 10 bases between. Vbeta (60) and Jbeta (13) primers were used in the PCR. Generated by immunoSEQ multiplex PCR, the TCRdb table keeps only in-frame clones and is missing some. The sample consists of 150,000 to 200,000 clones, around 78% of them appearing once. This clonotype originated in a woman aged 45-65 years in good health and CMV-seropositive. The V gene is TRBV7-9, the J gene TRBJ1-4, with D possibly being TRBD1 (6 bases). The sample consisted of PBMCs. The CDR3 DNA follows: TGTGCCAGCAGCCAAGACAGGTCTAATGAAAAACTGTTTTTT. This translates into CASSQDRSNEKLFF.